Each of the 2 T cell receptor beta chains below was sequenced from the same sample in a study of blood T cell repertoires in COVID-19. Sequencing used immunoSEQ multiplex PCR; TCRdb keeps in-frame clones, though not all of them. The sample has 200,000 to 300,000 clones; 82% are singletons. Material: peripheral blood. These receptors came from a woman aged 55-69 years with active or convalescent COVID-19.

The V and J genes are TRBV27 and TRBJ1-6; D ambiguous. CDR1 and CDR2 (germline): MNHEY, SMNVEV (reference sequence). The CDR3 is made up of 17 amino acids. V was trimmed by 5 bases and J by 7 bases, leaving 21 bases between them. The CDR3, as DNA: TGTGCCAGCAGTCCCCTCCAGGTCCAGTTGAGAAATTCACCCCTCCACTTT. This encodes CASSPLQVQLRNSPLHF.

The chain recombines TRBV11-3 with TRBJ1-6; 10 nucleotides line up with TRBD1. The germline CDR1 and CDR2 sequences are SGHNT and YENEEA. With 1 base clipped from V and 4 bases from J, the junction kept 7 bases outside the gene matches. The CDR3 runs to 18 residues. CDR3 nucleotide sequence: TGTGCCAGCAGCTTAGCCCGGGGGACAGGGGCGTATAATTCACCCCTCCACTTT. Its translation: CASSLARGTGAYNSPLHF. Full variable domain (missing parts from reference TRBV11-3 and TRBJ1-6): EAGVVQSPRYKIIEKKQPVAFWCNPISGHNTLYWYLQNLGQGPELLIRYENEEAVDDSQLPKDRFSAERLKGVDSTLKIQPAELGDSAVYLCASSLARGTGAYNSPLHFGNGTRLTVT.